This T cell receptor beta chain was observed in a study of T-cell memory formation after mild COVID-19. Study context: TCR clustering was largely donor specific. Study conclusions and caveats: What remained unconfirmed was the SARS-CoV-2 specificity of second-wave clones peaking on day 37. Memory sampled before infection contained some responding clones, suggesting cross-reactive memory joined.

This clonotype has only a few counts. Its specificity is unknown. TCRdb ran MiXCR on the 5' RACE reads and lists one entry per CDR3 protein. The sample shows about 290,000 distinct CDR3 sequences, about 16% of them seen only once. Germline lookup yields CDR1 SGHTA and CDR2 FQGNSA. The CDR3 is 15 amino acids. V was trimmed by 6 bases and J by 1 base, leaving 13 bases between them. The clonotype originates from a man younger than 30 who had mild COVID-19 (a few samples of this study predate the infection). Cell type and time point are not known. The sequenced sample consisted of PBMCs or a T cell subset sorted from them (not recorded which). The chain recombines TRBV7-2 with TRBJ1-5; D possibly corresponds to TRBD1 (5 bases). CDR3 loop: CASRPAGVSNQPQHF. CDR3 DNA: TGTGCCAGCAGACCGGCGGGGGTAAGCAATCAGCCCCAGCATTTT. The full variable domain, completed using reference TRBV7-2 and TRBJ1-5, is GAGVSQSPSNKVTEKGKDVELRCDPISGHTALYWYRQSLGQGLEFLIYFQGNSAPDKSGLPSDRFSAERTGGSVSTLTIQRTQQEDSAVYLCASRPAGVSNQPQHFGDGTRLSIL.